This T cell receptor beta chain was retrieved from a study of blood T cell repertoires in COVID-19. Study information: Samples taken during acute and convalescent COVID-19 were collected in the United States, Italy and Spain. Sample material is recorded as cDNA or gDNA derived from T cells, B-cell-depleted T cells, or PBMCs.

This clone was counted only a few times. J lost 8 bases, V lost 5 bases, and 2 bases had no gene match. This CDR3 region has 11 residues. Which cohort a participant joined came from the clinical history participants gave. Study processing details: By means of reference gene primer amplification, nucleated cell counts were estimated. Clones were sequenced by immunoSEQ multiplex PCR, and TCRdb holds only the in-frame ones, with some missing. That table gives V, J and clone size, and the DNA gave D and trimming. The sample includes about 170,000 clones, around 83% seen only once; the top ten take approximately 4%.

This chain uses TRBV12-3 or TRBV12-4 with TRBJ1-2; 7 bases align to TRBD1. Material for sequencing was PBMCs or T cells enriched from blood (not recorded which). The source of this sequence is a woman between 45 and 65 years old in a cohort exposed to, infected with or recovered from COVID-19 (not recorded which). CDR3 coding DNA: TGTGCCAGCAGTACAGGGGTGGGCTACACCTTC. Encoded protein: CASSTGVGYTF.